Sequencing of this TCR beta chain was carried out in a study of neurological immune-mediated disorders. This CDR3 contains 18 residues. Germline CDR1 and CDR2: MGHRA and YSYEKL. The ends were cut back, 8 bases at V and 4 bases at J, with 29 bases in the middle. The table lists this clonotype with many counts. As for the cDNA, it was generated by 5'RACE with 10-nucleotide random UMIs. Sequencing runs each generated in excess of 180 million TCR-beta sequences derived from 15-18 subjects. From the 5' RACE reads, TCRdb called clonotypes with MiXCR, one entry per CDR3 protein. Here the sample spans around 49,000 distinct CDR3 sequences, about 9.1% being singletons. Time point given: longitudinal time-point 1 (baseline).

The sequencing input was PBMCs. The TCR was taken from a woman between 40 and 55 years old in good health. The gene calls are TRBV4-1 and TRBJ1-2; D is uncertain. The CDR3 is CASGEGSRTSQLAYGYTF. CDR3 nucleotide sequence: TGCGCCAGCGGGGAGGGCTCGCGGACTTCGCAGCTAGCCTATGGCTACACCTTC.